The 5 T cell receptor beta chains presented below share a single source sample, sequenced in a study of T cells in Graves' hyperthyroidism and ophthalmopathy (dated by TCRdb to the late 2010s). The library was generated by multiplex PCR. This sample was sequenced with an Illumina HiSeq 2000. TCR beta CDR3 regions were amplified from RNA transcripts. The TCR CDR3 was subjected to a first round of RT-PCR using the HTBI primer set and the Qiagen OneStep RT-PCR kit. The raw public reads went through TCRdb reprocessing: fastp at Q25, MiXCR clone calling, in-frame beta chains kept. Rows are combined by CDR3 protein, so each entry shows the most common genes and DNA. The sample has fewer than 600,000 distinct CDR3 sequences on record, around 14% of them singletons. The ten most abundant clones make up around 17% of the sample. Sequencing used blood. These TCRs come from a woman aged 18-29 years with Graves' hyperthyroidism.

This clonotype was picked up many times. This CDR3 is CASSLAGQGNYGYTF. The CDR3 DNA sequence: TGTGCCAGCAGCTTAGCAGGACAGGGGAACTATGGCTACACCTTC. The rearrangement joins TRBV7-9 to TRBJ1-2, with 9 nucleotides matching TRBD1. Germline V CDR1 and CDR2: SEHNR, FQNEAQ (reference sequence). Unmatched junction bases numbered 1, after V lost 0 bases and J lost 2 bases. CDR3 length: 15 amino acids.

The V call is TRBV3-1, the J call TRBJ1-2; D remains ambiguous. This CDR3 is built from 13 residues. Germline assignment: CDR1 LGHDT and CDR2 YNNKEL (reference sequence). V gave up 0 bases and J gave up 6 bases, with 8 bases separating them. The CDR3 spells CASSQEAGNGYTF. Written as DNA, the CDR3 is TGTGCCAGCAGCCAAGAGGCCGGCAATGGCTACACCTTC.

The chain couples TRBV2 to TRBJ2-5; 9 bases map to TRBD1. V was clipped by 6 bases and J by 2 bases; unmatched bases: 4. In germline, CDR1 is SNHLY, CDR2 FYNNEI. This CDR3 contains 14 residues. As DNA, the CDR3 is TGTGCCAGCAGGGACGACAGGGGGCAAGAGACCCAGTACTTC. It codes for CASRDDRGQETQYF.

This clonotype was counted only a few times. The chain recombines TRBV7-9 with TRBJ2-7; D remains unclear. This CDR3 has 13 residues. V dropped 2 bases and J dropped 4 bases, with 9 bases sitting between them. Germline-derived CDR1 and CDR2 are SEHNR and FQNEAQ (reference sequence). CDR3 sequence: CASSLRANYEQYV. CDR3 nucleotides: TGTGCCAGCAGCTTAAGGGCCAATTACGAGCAGTACGTC.

This clonotype occurred many times. The chain has TRBV6-1 and TRBJ1-1; D uncertain. Trimming removed 8 bases at V and 4 bases at J, with 17 bases between. This CDR3 region has 14 residues. Per germline, CDR1 MNHNS and CDR2 SASEGT. The CDR3 sequence is CASGSWVSGTEAFF. DNA for the CDR3: TGTGCCAGCGGATCCTGGGTGAGCGGCACTGAAGCTTTCTTT.